This T cell receptor (beta chain) came from a study of shared clonotypes between healthy human individuals. Study results and caveats: The expectation was that sequencing depth would affect clonotype sharing among donors. All-four-donor shared clonotypes had higher generation probabilities than non-shared clonotypes did. Larger estimated richness was generally recorded for naive subsets relative to memory subsets. Apart from blood, nothing was sampled; tissue repertoires likely differ.

The CDR3 length is 17 residues. Trimming cost V 2 bases and J 4 bases; bases outside gene matches: 11. CDR1 and CDR2 (germline): GTSNPN, SVGIG (reference sequence). A remark on this clone: Its antigen is as yet unknown.

Using immunoSEQ multiplex PCR, the repertoire was profiled, and TCRdb retains in-frame clones only, with some absent. Here the sample spans more than 1 million clones, approximately 80% being singletons. Sequencing was performed on memory CD4+ T cells from PBMCs. The subset denotes: CD45RA-negative fraction. The chain has TRBV30 and TRBJ1-2, with 12 bases aligning to TRBD1. This receptor was taken from a man younger than 30 in good health. Some clones in this sample may be carry-over from other donors' samples. The CDR3, as DNA: TGTGCCTGGAGTCCCGCCGGGACAGGGGGCAAAGGCTATGGCTACACCTTC. It encodes CAWSPAGTGGKGYGYTF.